Listed below are T cell receptor beta chains from one sample, sequenced in a study of beta chain features in type 1 diabetes. Sequenced by immunoSEQ multiplex PCR; TCRdb stores in-frame clones only, minus some. This sample has 970,000 or so clones, with under 20% found just once. Sequencing input: naive CD4+ T cells from blood. These receptors all come from a woman aged 18-29 years in good health. Each CDR3 is given with its conserved first and last residue. A D gene is named only where the DNA matches it firmly. Clone sizes are given selectively: once, few, many, or a class where the clone is expanded.

V gene,D gene,J gene,clone size,CDR3 DNA,CDR3 protein
TRBV7-8,-,TRBJ1-6,-,TGTGCCAGCAGCGTGGTTTGGGATTCACCCCTCCACTTT,CASSVVWDSPLHF
TRBV28,-,TRBJ2-1,few,TGTGCCAGCAGTTCTACCCGGGCCGGCTCCTACAATGAGCAGTTCTTC,CASSSTRAGSYNEQFF
TRBV7-2,TRBD2,TRBJ2-4,-,TGTGCCAGCAGCTTAGCGTGGGGACTAGCGGGAGCCAAAAACATTCAGTACTTC,CASSLAWGLAGAKNIQYF
TRBV7-9,-,TRBJ2-1,-,TGTGCCAGCAGCCACGAAGGGATAGTCACCAATGAGCAGTTCTTC,CASSHEGIVTNEQFF
TRBV5-1,TRBD2,TRBJ2-5,-,TGCGCCAGCAGCCTTGGCGGGGGTTGGGAGACCCAGTACTTC,CASSLGGGWETQYF
TRBV27,-,TRBJ1-1,-,TGTGCCAGCAGTTTAAACGCACACTCGAGGAGAAATTCTGAAGCTTTCTTT,CASSLNAHSRRNSEAFF
TRBV6-6,-,TRBJ2-7,few,TGTGCCAGCAGCCTCAGACTATCCTCGGAGGAGCAGTACTTC,CASSLRLSSEEQYF
TRBV25-1,-,TRBJ2-7,-,TGTGCCAGCAGCGGTTACAGGGTCTACGAGCAGTACTTC,CASSGYRVYEQYF
TRBV28,TRBD1,TRBJ2-1,-,TGTGCCAGCAGGGACAGGGGCCTGGGGGGCAATGAGCAGTTCTTC,CASRDRGLGGNEQFF
TRBV5-4,-,TRBJ2-5,-,TGTGCCAGCAGCCCCACGGACTCGGGGGAGACCCAGTACTTC,CASSPTDSGETQYF
TRBV4-2,TRBD2,TRBJ2-2,few,TGTGCCAGCAGTCCAAGAGTTGCGGGAGGCACCACCGGGGAGCTGTTTTTT,CASSPRVAGGTTGELFF
TRBV5-4,-,TRBJ1-1,-,TGTGCCAGCAGCCCCCGTCCGATGAACACTGAAGCTTTCTTT,CASSPRPMNTEAFF
TRBV10-3,-,TRBJ2-2,few,TGTGCCAGTTCCGGGACTCACAACACCGGGGAGCTGTTTTTT,CASSGTHNTGELFF
TRBV7-8,-,TRBJ1-4,-,TGTGCCAGCAGAAAACACGGAAATGAAAAACTGTTTTTT,CASRKHGNEKLFF
TRBV20-1,-,TRBJ2-1,few,TGCAGTGCTAGTCGCAGAGATGAGCAGTTCTTC,CSASRRDEQFF
TRBV15,-,TRBJ2-7,-,TGTGCCACCAGCAAGAGGATGGTCCCCTACGAGCAGTACTTC,CATSKRMVPYEQYF
TRBV28,TRBD1,TRBJ2-7,few,TGTGCCAGCAGAGGGACCGGGACAGGGATACACGAGCAGTACTTC,CASRGTGTGIHEQYF
TRBV11-2,-,TRBJ2-1,-,TGTGCCAGCAGCTTAGTTGGGTCTAGAAATGAGCAGTTCTTC,CASSLVGSRNEQFF
TRBV7-8,-,TRBJ2-5,few,TGTGCCAGCAGCTTAGGGAACCTTCCCGGGACCCTACAAGAGACCCAGTACTTC,CASSLGNLPGTLQETQYF
TRBV5-1,-,TRBJ1-1,-,TGCGCCAGCAGCTTGGAGACTGAAGCTTTCTTT,CASSLETEAFF
TRBV2,-,TRBJ2-2,few,TGTGCCAGCTCTTTTAGGACACTCAAATTCACCGGGGAGCTGTTTTTT,CASSFRTLKFTGELFF
TRBV6-6,-,TRBJ1-1,few,TGTGCCAGCAGTTACCTGGGGACAAAAGGGTTAGCTTTCTTT,CASSYLGTKGLAFF
TRBV6-5,TRBD2,TRBJ2-3,-,TGTGCCAGCAGCCGCGAGCGGGATAGCACAGATACGCAGTATTTT,CASSRERDSTDTQYF
TRBV4-1,-,TRBJ2-1,-,TGCGCCAGCAGCCGACACGGTGAGCAGTTCTTC,CASSRHGEQFF
TRBV7-9,-,TRBJ1-1,-,TGTGCCAGCAGCTTTGAGGGAGGAGGCACTGAAGCTTTCTTT,CASSFEGGGTEAFF
TRBV28,-,TRBJ2-3,few,TGTGCCAGCAGTACCCCTCGCGGCAGCACAGATACGCAGTATTTT,CASSTPRGSTDTQYF
TRBV7-9,TRBD1,TRBJ2-2,-,TGTGCCAGCCGTTTTGCCCTTGGACAGGACCTCACCGGGGAGCTGTTTTTT,CASRFALGQDLTGELFF
TRBV6-5,TRBD2,TRBJ2-5,-,TGTGCCAGCAGTTACAATGGACTAGCCGGGGAGACCCAGTACTTC,CASSYNGLAGETQYF
TRBV5-1,-,TRBJ2-7,-,TGCGCCAGCAGCGTTCTCCGGGACGACACCTACGAGCAGTACTTC,CASSVLRDDTYEQYF
TRBV28,-,TRBJ1-1,few,TGTGCCAGCAGTTTCGCAGGGGCATCCACTGAAGCTTTCTTT,CASSFAGASTEAFF
TRBV7-2,-,TRBJ1-1,few,TGTGCCAGCAGCTGGGGTTTTGCTGAAGCTTTCTTT,CASSWGFAEAFF
TRBV7-2,TRBD1,TRBJ2-3,few,TGCGCCAGCAGCCAATCAGGACAGGCCGGGGATACGCAGTATTTT,CASSQSGQAGDTQYF
TRBV25-1,TRBD1,TRBJ1-4,-,TGTGCCAGCAGTGAGGCAAGGACAGGGGGTGAAAAACTGTTTTTT,CASSEARTGGEKLFF
TRBV7-9,-,TRBJ1-5,-,TGTGCCAGCAGCTTTCAAGGTGGACCCAATCAGCCCCAGCATTTT,CASSFQGGPNQPQHF
TRBV18,TRBD1,TRBJ2-1,-,TGTGCCAGCTCCCGCGGACAGGGGTCTGGTAATGAGCAGTTCTTC,CASSRGQGSGNEQFF
TRBV7-8,TRBD2,TRBJ2-1,-,TGTGCCAGCAGCCCTCTAGCGGAAACGTACAATGAGCAGTTCTTC,CASSPLAETYNEQFF
TRBV5-6,-,TRBJ2-5,-,TGTGCCAGCAGCCCGGTGGGATGGCAAGAGACCCAGTACTTC,CASSPVGWQETQYF
TRBV7-8,-,TRBJ2-1,-,TGTGCCAGCAGCTTAGGGGGACTCTCCTACAATGAGCAGTTCTTC,CASSLGGLSYNEQFF
TRBV10-1,TRBD2,TRBJ2-4,few,TGCGGGACTAGCGGGAGCTACCGAGCGGGAAACATTCAGTACTTC,CGTSGSYRAGNIQYF
TRBV11-2,TRBD2,TRBJ2-1,few,TGTGCCAGCAGCCCTTATCGGTGGGAGGGCCCTAGATCCTACAATGAGCAGTTCTTC,CASSPYRWEGPRSYNEQFF
TRBV6-1,-,TRBJ2-2,-,TGTGCCAGCCTAAGACGGGTTAGCGCATACGGGGAGCTGTTTTTT,CASLRRVSAYGELFF
TRBV6-6,-,TRBJ2-1,few,TGTGCCAGCAGTTACTCGACCCCTAGCATCAATGAGCAGTTCTTC,CASSYSTPSINEQFF
TRBV5-1,-,TRBJ2-7,few,TGCGCCAGCAGCCCCTCAAGGGAGAGCCACGAGCAGTACTTC,CASSPSRESHEQYF
TRBV2,-,TRBJ1-2,few,TGTGCCACCCAGGATGCTAACTATGGCTACACCTTC,CATQDANYGYTF
TRBV15,-,TRBJ1-1,-,TGTGCCACCAGCAGTCGTCCCACAGGTATCACTAAAGCTTTCTTT,CATSSRPTGITKAFF
TRBV14,TRBD2,TRBJ2-7,few,TGTGCCAGCATTTGTGTGGGACTTGAGACTAGCGGGAACTCGGAGCAGTACTTC,CASICVGLETSGNSEQYF
TRBV5-1,TRBD2,TRBJ2-7,-,TGCGCCAGCAGCGGCGTAGCGGGAGGGGCTACGGAGCAGTACTTC,CASSGVAGGATEQYF
TRBV7-3,-,TRBJ2-1,-,TGTGCCAGCAGCTTACTCAGTGCCTCCTACAATGAGCAGTTCTTC,CASSLLSASYNEQFF
TRBV7-6,-,TRBJ2-7,-,TGTGCCAGCAGCTTATCAGTGGGACATAACTACGAGCAGTACTTC,CASSLSVGHNYEQYF
TRBV18,-,TRBJ2-1,few,TGTGCCAGCTCACCACAGGGCGCCCAACTCAATGAGCAGTTCTTC,CASSPQGAQLNEQFF
TRBV5-1,TRBD2,TRBJ2-1,-,TGCGCCAGCAGCTTGGTAGGGACTAGCGTGAAGAATGAGCAGTTCTTC,CASSLVGTSVKNEQFF